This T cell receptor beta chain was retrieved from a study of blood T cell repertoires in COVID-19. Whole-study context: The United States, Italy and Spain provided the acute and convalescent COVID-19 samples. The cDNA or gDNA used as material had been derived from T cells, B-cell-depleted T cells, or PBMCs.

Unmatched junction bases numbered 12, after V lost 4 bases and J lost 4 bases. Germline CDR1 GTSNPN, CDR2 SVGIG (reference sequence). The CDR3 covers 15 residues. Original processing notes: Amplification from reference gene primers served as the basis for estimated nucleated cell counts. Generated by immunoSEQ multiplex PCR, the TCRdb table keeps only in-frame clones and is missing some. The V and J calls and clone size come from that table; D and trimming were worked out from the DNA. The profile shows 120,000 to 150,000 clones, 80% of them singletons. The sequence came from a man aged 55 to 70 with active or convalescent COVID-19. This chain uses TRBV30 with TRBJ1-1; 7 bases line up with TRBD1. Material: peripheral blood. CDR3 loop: CAWKPRTGRSTEAFF. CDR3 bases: TGTGCCTGGAAGCCTCGGACAGGTCGTAGCACTGAAGCTTTCTTT.